A single sample is the source of the 25 T cell receptor beta chains below, sequenced in a study of immune characterization of retroperitoneal liposarcoma. TCRdb recomputed calls from the PCR reads with MiXCR, one row per CDR3 protein. The sample has approximately 11,000 distinct CDR3 sequences; under 25% are singletons. What was sequenced was blood. The receptor set was obtained from a female donor with retroperitoneal liposarcoma.

The chain carries TRBV28 and TRBJ2-1, with TRBD1 matching over 12 bases. The end of the DNA aligns better with TRBJ2-7, so the J call may be wrong. This CDR3 comprises 15 residues. Germline loops: CDR1 MDHEN, CDR2 SYDVKM. Written as DNA, the CDR3 is TGTGCCAGCACGTTCCCCGGGACAGGGGGCCACGAGCAGTACTTC. Its protein is CASTFPGTGGHEQYF.

This rearrangement joins TRBV6-6 to TRBJ1-2; tentative D call: TRBD1 (5 bases). Trimming took 4 bases from V and 6 from J, leaving 15 bases between them. CDR3 length: 14 residues. Germline V CDR1 and CDR2: MNHNY, SVGAGI (reference sequence). The CDR3 loop is CASSLGVQDNGYTF. The CDR3 nucleotides are TGTGCCAGCAGTTTAGGGGTACAGGATAATGGCTACACCTTC.

Details on this clonotype: The DNA is left out, because the CDR3 cannot be placed on it with certainty; the CDR3 is given as TCRdb lists it. V is TRBV7-5 and J is TRBJ2-3; TRBD1 is the table's D call, not checked against the DNA. TRBV7-5 is assigned pseudogene status. The CDR3 region is 17 residues in length, termini included. The CDR3: CISVSEALTGSTDTQYF.

This clonotype is large within its sample. The chain carries TRBV6-6 and TRBJ2-3, with D possibly being TRBD2 (6 bases). Trimming stripped 8 bases from V and 6 bases from J, with 6 bases between. CDR1 MNHNY and CDR2 SVGAGI come from the germline V gene (reference sequence). This CDR3 comprises 10 residues. CDR3 protein: CASGRDTQYF. The DNA for the CDR3 is TGTGCCAGCGGGAGGGATACGCAGTATTTT.

Note on this clonotype: A much larger clone differs from this one at a single base, so this may be a read error. The V gene is TRBV27, the J gene TRBJ2-4; 10 positions agree with TRBD2. Germline V gene data show CDR1 as MNHEY and CDR2 as SMNVEV (reference sequence). The CDR3 has 15 amino acids. V lost 3 bases and J lost 13; bases outside the gene matches: 12. In DNA, the CDR3 is TGTGCCAGCAGTTTTTCTAGCGGGAGTTCCAATGAGCAGTACTTC. Protein: CASSFSSGSSNEQYF.

The chain uses TRBV12-5 and TRBJ2-1, with 8 bases fitting TRBD2. CDR1 is LGHNT, CDR2 FRNRAP, per germline. J lost 0 bases, V lost 6 bases, and 7 bases had no gene match. The CDR3 runs to 16 residues. The CDR3 region is CASGSRAGGSYNEQFF. The CDR3 DNA reads TGTGCTAGTGGGAGCAGGGCGGGAGGCTCCTACAATGAGCAGTTCTTC.

This clonotype is labeled as large. This rearrangement joins TRBV6-1 to TRBJ2-3; D not certain. The CDR3 has 12 residues. The V gene's germline CDR1 is MNHNS and CDR2 SASEGT. The V end lost 3 bases, the J end lost 6 bases, and 7 bases lay between the germline ends. CDR3 sequence: CASSDRVDTQYF. CDR3 sequence (DNA): TGTGCCAGCAGTGATAGGGTTGATACGCAGTATTTT.

The genes are TRBV11-2 and TRBJ2-3; D unresolved. Trimming left V 1 base short and J 4 bases short, with 9 bases between. CDR1 SGHAT and CDR2 FQNNGV come from the germline V gene. The CDR3 extends over 14 amino acids. The CDR3 DNA follows: TGTGCCAGCAGCTTAGGGTATGGGGCAGATACGCAGTATTTT. Amino acids: CASSLGYGADTQYF.

This clonotype was observed a handful of times. This chain links TRBV25-1 with TRBJ2-1; 7 bases are shared with TRBD1. The J call is in doubt because the DNA end fits TRBJ2-5 better. The CDR3 has 17 residues. Germline CDR1 MGHDK, CDR2 SYGVNS. The CDR3 is CASSETAITGEQETQYF. The CDR3 region has the DNA TGTGCCAGCAGTGAAACGGCGATAACAGGGGAACAAGAGACCCAGTACTTC.

There are many counts of this clonotype. This chain uses TRBV6-1 with TRBJ1-2, with D perhaps matching TRBD1 (5 bases). V lost 7 bases to trimming and J lost 3 bases, with 9 bases between them. The CDR3 consists of 12 residues. Germline CDR1 and CDR2: MNHNS and SASEGT. The CDR3 sequence is CASTGSYYGYTF. CDR3 coding DNA: TGTGCCAGCACAGGGTCCTACTATGGCTACACCTTC.

The chain has TRBV5-4 and TRBJ2-1, with TRBD2 matching 10 bases. The CDR3 consists of 15 residues. After removal of 4 bases from V and 8 bases from J, the junction contained 9 bases not matched to a gene. Germline CDR1 SGHNT, CDR2 YYREEE (reference sequence). CDR3 sequence (DNA): TGTGCCAGCAGCCGGACTAGCGGAGAGGCGGATGAGCAGTTCTTC. Translation: CASSRTSGEADEQFF.

The gene calls are TRBV7-8 and TRBJ1-1, with D possibly matching TRBD1 (5 bases). Trimming removed 8 bases from V and 1 base from J, with 11 bases in between. There are 13 residues in the CDR3. Germline CDR1 reads SGHVS; CDR2 reads FQNEAQ. CDR3 sequence reads: CASGKDRNTEAFF. CDR3 DNA sequence: TGTGCCAGCGGGAAAGACAGGAACACTGAAGCTTTCTTT. The whole variable domain, filled in from reference TRBV7-8 and TRBJ1-1, reads GAGVSQSPRYKVAKRGQDVALRCDPISGHVSLFWYQQALGQGPEFLTYFQNEAQLDKSGLPSDRFFAERPEGSVSTLKIQRTQQEDSAVYLCASGKDRNTEAFFGQGTRLTVV.

This clonotype was seen more than once but under ten times. The rearrangement uses TRBV11-3 and TRBJ2-4, with TRBD2 as a possible D gene (5 bases). V was pared by 4 bases and J by 13 bases, with 17 bases between. From germline, CDR1 is SGHNT and CDR2 YENEEA. This CDR3 has 13 residues. The CDR3 DNA is TGTGCCAGCAGCTCCGCCCTCCATAGGGAGCAGTACTTC. This translates into CASSSALHREQYF.

The V and J genes are TRBV24-1 and TRBJ2-1; perhaps TRBD1 as D (6 bases). The J call could be wrong; TRBJ2-7 is a better fit for the DNA end. CDR3 size: 15 residues. The germline V gene encodes CDR1 KGHDR and CDR2 SFDVKD. CDR3 in amino acids: CATSEGTNTYNEQYF. Written as DNA, the CDR3 is TGTGCCACCAGTGAAGGGACAAACACCTACAATGAGCAGTACTTC.

Judged by abundance, this clonotype is medium-sized. V gene TRBV11-2 combines with J gene TRBJ2-1; TRBD2 aligns across 8 bases. Germline assignment: CDR1 SGHAT and CDR2 FQNNGV. This CDR3 contains 14 residues. Trimming cost V 3 bases and J 6 bases; bases outside gene matches: 4. CDR3 nucleotides: TGTGCCAGCAGCTTGGAAACTAGCGGCAATGAGCAGTTCTTC. Its protein product is CASSLETSGNEQFF.

This clonotype was counted many times. This chain connects TRBV6-1 to TRBJ2-2; D is unclear. V was cut by 5 bases and J by 7 bases, with 14 bases left in between. The length of the CDR3 is 14 residues. The germline V gene has CDR1 MNHNS and CDR2 SASEGT. Here the CDR3 DNA reads TGTGCCAGCAGTTCATCACATATTAACGGGGAGCTGTTTTTT. Residues: CASSSSHINGELFF.

This clonotype came up many times. This rearrangement joins TRBV6-6 to TRBJ2-1, with TRBD2 as a possible D gene (5 bases). Germline V CDR1 and CDR2: MNHNY, SVGAGI (reference sequence). This CDR3 contains 13 residues. Trimming took off 2 bases at V and 6 bases at J, with 8 bases between the two ends. CDR3 residues: CASSYRDFNEQFF. The CDR3 DNA follows: TGTGCCAGCAGTTACCGGGATTTCAATGAGCAGTTCTTC.

V gene TRBV11-2 combines with J gene TRBJ2-1; TRBD1 aligns across 9 bases. Germline CDR1 is SGHAT and CDR2 is FQNNGV. V lost 5 bases to trimming and J lost 2 bases; unmatched junction nucleotides: 4. This CDR3 has 15 amino acids. The CDR3 region is CASSLGTGTYNEQFF. In DNA form, the CDR3 reads TGTGCCAGCAGCCTCGGGACAGGGACCTACAATGAGCAGTTCTTC.

This clonotype is termed medium-sized (0.01 to 0.1%). The V gene is TRBV6-1, the J gene TRBJ2-5; 13 bases are a match to TRBD2. The CDR3 has 17 amino acids. The trim removed 7 bases at V and 3 bases at J, leaving 11 bases unmatched. CDR1 and CDR2 (germline): MNHNS, SASEGT. The CDR3 coding sequence is TGTGCCAGCACTACCTTGCGAGGACTAGCGGGAGAAGAGACCCAGTACTTC. This encodes CASTTLRGLAGEETQYF.

This clonotype is termed medium-sized. The rearrangement links TRBV6-1 to TRBJ2-4, with D maybe TRBD1 (7 bases). The CDR3 runs 13 residues. Germline V lookup: CDR1 MNHNS, CDR2 SASEGT. V lost 3 bases and J lost 8, with 11 bases in between. The CDR3 sequence is CASSEGRGDIQYF. For the CDR3, the DNA is TGTGCCAGCAGTGAGGGCAGGGGGGACATTCAGTACTTC.

This clonotype is classed as medium-sized (0.01 to 0.1%). The gene calls are TRBV6-5 and TRBJ1-6; D unclear. The V gene's germline CDR1 is MNHEY and CDR2 SVGAGI. V shed 0 bases and J shed 7 bases, with 13 bases lying between them. The CDR3 runs to 16 residues. CDR3 in amino acids: CASSYSGGVDNSPLHF. The CDR3 DNA is TGTGCCAGCAGTTACTCGGGCGGTGTGGACAATTCACCCCTCCACTTT.

This chain uses TRBV27 with TRBJ1-6; tentatively, D is TRBD1 (6 bases). The CDR3 runs 17 residues. V was cut by 5 bases and J by 0 bases, with 14 bases left in between. Germline CDR1 reads MNHEY; CDR2 reads SMNVEV (reference sequence). The CDR3: CASSTGYLRSYNSPLHF. The DNA for the CDR3 is TGTGCCAGCAGTACAGGGTATCTGCGCTCCTATAATTCACCCCTCCACTTT.

A few counts support this clonotype. In DNA form, the CDR3 reads TGTGCCAGCAGCACGGACGGTACCGCAGGTCAGCCCCAGCATTTT. Translated, it gives CASSTDGTAGQPQHF. This chain links TRBV6-6 with TRBJ1-5; D not resolved. The CDR3 length is 15 residues. Germline V gene lookup returns CDR1 MNHNY and CDR2 SVGAGI (reference sequence). Deletions cut 6 bases from V and 6 bases from J, with 18 bases between.

The chain combines TRBV20-1 with TRBJ2-1; 8 nucleotides match TRBD1. The tail of the sequence fits TRBJ2-7 better, so the J call may be wrong. CDR1 DFQATT and CDR2 SNEGSKA come from the germline V gene (reference sequence). This CDR3 contains 16 residues. CDR3 sequence (DNA): TGCAGTGCTAGAGATCTCTTTGGACAGGGTACCTACGAGCAGTACTTC. The encoded protein is CSARDLFGQGTYEQYF.

The rearrangement links TRBV3-1 to TRBJ1-2, with unresolved D. CDR1 is LGHDT, CDR2 YNNKEL, per germline (reference sequence). The CDR3 runs 16 residues. The ends were cut back, 0 bases at V and 8 bases at J, with 19 bases in the middle. The CDR3 is CASSQDYRRPTDGYTF. CDR3 coding DNA: TGTGCCAGCAGCCAAGATTATCGTAGACCTACGGACGGCTACACCTTC.